The rows below give T cell receptor beta chains drawn from one sample of a study of blood T cell repertoires in COVID-19. Sequencing used immunoSEQ multiplex PCR; TCRdb keeps in-frame clones, though not all of them. In the table there are 150,000 to 200,000 clones, 80% of which are singletons. The sequencing sample was made of PBMCs or T cells enriched from blood (not recorded which). These receptors all come from a man aged 40-50 years who had recovered from COVID-19. The CDR3 runs from the conserved cysteine through the conserved F or W. The D gene is left open where the match is weak. Size is stated for part of the rows, as once, few or many counts, or as a class when the clone is expanded.

d_gene,j_gene,abundance,v_gene,CDR3nt,CDR3aa
NA,TRBJ1-5,NA,TRBV15,TGTGCCACCAGCAGAGAGAGAGCAGGGGTCCAGCCCCAGCATTTT,CATSRERAGVQPQHF
TRBD2,TRBJ2-5,NA,TRBV30,TGTGCCTGGAGTATCAGCGGGGAAGAGACCCAGTACTTC,CAWSISGEETQYF
TRBD1,TRBJ1-1,NA,TRBV7-8,TGTGCCAGCAGCCAGAACAGGGGAGCCACTGAAGCTTTCTTT,CASSQNRGATEAFF
TRBD1,TRBJ1-5,NA,TRBV5-5,TGTGCCAGCAGCCGACAGGGAGAGGGCAATCAGCCCCAGCATTTT,CASSRQGEGNQPQHF
NA,TRBJ1-6,NA,TRBV14,TGTGCCAGCAGCCAAGAACCTGGGCAGCTTTATAATTCACCCCTCCACTTT,CASSQEPGQLYNSPLHF
TRBD1,TRBJ1-1,NA,TRBV5-1,TGCGCCAGCAGCTTGTTCGACAGGGATGAGGTTGAAGCTTTCTTT,CASSLFDRDEVEAFF
TRBD1,TRBJ1-4,NA,TRBV19,TGTGCCAGTAGTATCAGGACAGGGGCTAATGAAAAACTGTTTTTT,CASSIRTGANEKLFF
NA,TRBJ1-5,NA,TRBV4-2,TGTGCCAGCAGCCCCCAGCAAGGGGCAGGTCAGCCCCAGCATTTT,CASSPQQGAGQPQHF
NA,TRBJ1-5,NA,TRBV21-1,TGTGCCAGCAGCAAAGATCGGAGCTGGCAGACCCCGTCGCAGCCCCAGCATTTT,CASSKDRSWQTPSQPQHF
TRBD1,TRBJ1-1,NA,TRBV10-2,TGCGCCAGCAGTGAGGGTCGCATAGGGGGCAGGATGGGTGAAGCTTTCTTT,CASSEGRIGGRMGEAFF
TRBD1,TRBJ1-1,NA,TRBV9,TGTGCCAGCAGCGTACTTCAGGGGGCGCCGGTCACTGAAGCTTTCTTT,CASSVLQGAPVTEAFF
NA,TRBJ1-4,NA,TRBV5-5,TGTGCCAGCAGCCCATTGTACAGGGACGGGTCTGAAAAACTGTTTTTT,CASSPLYRDGSEKLFF
TRBD2,TRBJ2-1,NA,TRBV6-5,TGTGCCAGCAGTTTTGCTAGCGGGGGGGCCTACAATGAGCAGTTCTTC,CASSFASGGAYNEQFF
NA,TRBJ1-2,NA,TRBV2,TGTGCCAGCAGTACAATGGTGACAGAGAGTGTCTACACCTTC,CASSTMVTESVYTF
NA,TRBJ1-2,NA,TRBV7-9,TGTGCCAGCAGCTTAGCGGGGGCCACTTCTAACTATGGCTACACCTTC,CASSLAGATSNYGYTF
NA,TRBJ2-3,NA,TRBV5-8,TGTGCCAGCAGCTCCCTATATTCGATCTCTAGCACAGATACGCAGTATTTT,CASSSLYSISSTDTQYF
TRBD1,TRBJ1-5,NA,TRBV3-1/TRBV3-2,TGTGCCAGCAGCTACGGGACAGGGGGATATCAGCCCCAGCATTTT,CASSYGTGGYQPQHF
NA,TRBJ2-3,once,TRBV20-1,TGCAGCCTGTCGGTCTTAGATACGCAGTATTTT,CSLSVLDTQYF
NA,TRBJ2-1,few,TRBV6-4,TGTGCCAGCAGTGTGTTTCCCCGGGACAAAGAGTACAATGAGCAGTTCTTC,CASSVFPRDKEYNEQFF
NA,TRBJ2-3,NA,TRBV5-1,TGCGCCAGCAGCTTGGGGGCGCTCCGGGATACGCAGTATTTT,CASSLGALRDTQYF
NA,TRBJ1-1,NA,TRBV19,TGTGCCAGTAGTGGACTTAGACAGGCAAGCAACACTGAAGCTTTCTTT,CASSGLRQASNTEAFF
TRBD2,TRBJ2-7,NA,TRBV4-1,TGCGCCAGCAGCCAACATCCGGGACTAGCGGTCTCCTACGAGCAGTACTTC,CASSQHPGLAVSYEQYF
TRBD2,TRBJ2-3,once,TRBV4-2,TGTGCCAGCAGCTCCATCGAGGGTAGCGGGACTAGCACAGATACGCAGTATTTT,CASSSIEGSGTSTDTQYF
TRBD2,TRBJ2-5,NA,TRBV9,TGTGCCAGCAGCGTAGAGGTTGGGGGGGAAGAGACCCAGTACTTC,CASSVEVGGEETQYF
NA,TRBJ2-2,NA,TRBV7-9,TGTGCCAGCAGCTTAGACAGGCGATCTACCGGGGAGCTGTTTTTT,CASSLDRRSTGELFF
TRBD1,TRBJ1-2,NA,TRBV5-1,TGCGCCAGCACTATGACAGGGGGACTCGACTATGGCTACACCTTC,CASTMTGGLDYGYTF
NA,TRBJ2-4,once,TRBV2,TGTGCCAGCAGTGAACAGGGGAACATTCAGTACTTC,CASSEQGNIQYF
NA,TRBJ1-1,NA,TRBV18,TGTGCCAGCTCACCTTTGGGGGCCCAAGGAGGAATATGGACTGAAGCTTTCTTT,CASSPLGAQGGIWTEAFF
NA,TRBJ1-5,NA,TRBV11-2,TGTGCCAGCAGCTTATATACGGGAGTGGGTAGCAATCAGCCCCAGCATTTT,CASSLYTGVGSNQPQHF
NA,TRBJ2-1,NA,TRBV3-1/TRBV3-2,TGTGCCAGCAGCGCCCCGGACTCGTACAATGAGCAGTTCTTC,CASSAPDSYNEQFF
NA,TRBJ1-2,many,TRBV30,TGTGCCTGGAGCCCTGGGCGGGGTTTGAACTATGGCTACACCTTC,CAWSPGRGLNYGYTF
NA,TRBJ1-2,NA,TRBV6-5,TGTGCCAGCAGTACGGGGGGGAGAGCTATCGGCTACACCTTC,CASSTGGRAIGYTF
NA,TRBJ1-2,NA,TRBV30,TGTGCCTGGAGTAAACAGGTGGGAGGCTACACCTTC,CAWSKQVGGYTF
NA,TRBJ2-5,NA,TRBV29-1,TGCAGCGTTGAAGATCATGTGGAGACCCAGTACTTC,CSVEDHVETQYF
NA,TRBJ1-2,NA,TRBV6-6,TGTGCCAGCCTAGAACAGGTTAACTATGGCTACACCTTC,CASLEQVNYGYTF
TRBD2,TRBJ2-1,NA,TRBV27,TGTGCCAGCAGTTTAGGGTGGATAGCGGGGGGGCTGCTTTACAATGAGCAGTTCTTC,CASSLGWIAGGLLYNEQFF
NA,TRBJ1-1,NA,TRBV6-4,TGTGCCAGCAGTGACGGTGACGGGGACAAAGCTTTCTTT,CASSDGDGDKAFF
NA,TRBJ1-1,NA,TRBV25-1,TGTGCCAGCAGTGAATTGGAGACAGTTCTGAACACTGAAGCTTTCTTT,CASSELETVLNTEAFF
NA,TRBJ2-5,NA,TRBV5-1,TGCGCCAGCAGCTTGGCAGGGGCCGGATGGGAGACCCAGTACTTC,CASSLAGAGWETQYF
NA,TRBJ1-2,NA,TRBV30,TGTGCCGCAACGGGGTCGAACTATGGCTACACCTTC,CAATGSNYGYTF
NA,TRBJ1-5,NA,TRBV7-8,TGTGCCAGCAGCTCTGCAGGGGTCAATCAGCCCCAGCATTTT,CASSSAGVNQPQHF
NA,TRBJ1-4,NA,TRBV3-1/TRBV3-2,TGTGCCAGCAGCTCATCACGGGCGGGCAAACTGTTTTTT,CASSSSRAGKLFF
NA,TRBJ2-2,NA,TRBV9,TGTGCCAGCAGCGTAGGACAGGACTTAAACACCGGGGAGCTGTTTTTT,CASSVGQDLNTGELFF
NA,TRBJ1-1,NA,TRBV5-1,TGCGCCAGCAGCATCGCTTCCAGGGGACGGGGAACTGAAGCTTTCTTT,CASSIASRGRGTEAFF
TRBD1,TRBJ1-2,NA,TRBV11-2,TGTGCCAGCAGCTCTGAGGGACAGGGGTCTACCTTC,CASSSEGQGSTF
NA,TRBJ1-2,NA,TRBV3-1/TRBV3-2,TGTGCCAGCAGCCAAGAAGGCAGGGTGGGCGGCTACACCTTC,CASSQEGRVGGYTF
NA,TRBJ2-3,NA,TRBV25-1,TGTGCCAGCAGTTGGGGCAGCACAGATACGCAGTATTTT,CASSWGSTDTQYF
TRBD1,TRBJ1-1,NA,TRBV19,TGTGCCAGTAGTATTTACGCCAGGACAGGGGCCACTGAAGCTTTCTTT,CASSIYARTGATEAFF
TRBD1,TRBJ1-2,NA,TRBV9,TGTGCCAGCAGCGCCCAGACAGGGGCTAACTATGGCTACACCTTC,CASSAQTGANYGYTF
NA,TRBJ2-5,NA,TRBV9,TGTGCCAGCAGCGTATCCGGCAAATGGGCAGAGACCCAGTACTTC,CASSVSGKWAETQYF
NA,TRBJ1-1,NA,TRBV5-4,TGTGCCAGCAGCGTGGGACAGAACACTGAAGCTTTCTTT,CASSVGQNTEAFF
NA,TRBJ2-4,NA,TRBV7-3,TGTGCCAGCAGCTTAAAGGGAGACATTCAGTACTTC,CASSLKGDIQYF
NA,TRBJ1-5,NA,TRBV28,TGTGCCAGCTTTTCCGAAGGAGGGGGCAATCAGCCCCAGCATTTT,CASFSEGGGNQPQHF
NA,TRBJ1-2,NA,TRBV6-5,TGTGCCAGCAGCCTTTTTGCAGGGGACCGCGGGGGCTACACCTTC,CASSLFAGDRGGYTF
TRBD1,TRBJ2-5,NA,TRBV6-2/TRBV6-3,TGTGCCAGCAGACCTACCGGGACAGGGCCGGTGGCCCAGTACTTC,CASRPTGTGPVAQYF
NA,TRBJ2-1,NA,TRBV21-1,TGTGCCAGCAGCAATGGGACTAGGTATGAGAACAATGAGCAGTTCTTC,CASSNGTRYENNEQFF
TRBD2,TRBJ2-3,NA,TRBV5-1,TGCGCCAGCAGCTTGGGGCTAGCGGGGATAACTAGCACAGATACGCAGTATTTT,CASSLGLAGITSTDTQYF